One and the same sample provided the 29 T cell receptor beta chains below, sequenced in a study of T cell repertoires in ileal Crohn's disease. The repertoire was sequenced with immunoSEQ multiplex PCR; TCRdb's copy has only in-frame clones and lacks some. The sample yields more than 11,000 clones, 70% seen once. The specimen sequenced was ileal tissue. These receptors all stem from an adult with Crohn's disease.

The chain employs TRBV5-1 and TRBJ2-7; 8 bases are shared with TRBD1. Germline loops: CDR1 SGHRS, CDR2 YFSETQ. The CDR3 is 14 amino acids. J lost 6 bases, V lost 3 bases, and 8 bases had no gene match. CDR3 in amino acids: CASSSDGQGREQYF. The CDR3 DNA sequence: TGCGCCAGCAGCTCCGATGGACAGGGTCGCGAGCAGTACTTC.

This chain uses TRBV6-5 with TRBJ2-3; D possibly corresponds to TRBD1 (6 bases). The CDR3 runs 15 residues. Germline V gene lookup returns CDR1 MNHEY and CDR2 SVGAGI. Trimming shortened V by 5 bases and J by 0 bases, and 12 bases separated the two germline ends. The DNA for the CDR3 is TGTGCCAGCAGTCGGACAGAAATCAGCACAGATACGCAGTATTTT. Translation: CASSRTEISTDTQYF.

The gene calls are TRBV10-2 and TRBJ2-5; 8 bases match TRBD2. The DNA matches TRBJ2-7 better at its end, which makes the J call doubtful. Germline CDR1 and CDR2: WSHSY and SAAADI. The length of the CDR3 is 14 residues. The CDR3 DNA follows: TGCGCCAGCTTCGATGCGGGGGGCACCTACGAGCAGTACTTC. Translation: CASFDAGGTYEQYF.

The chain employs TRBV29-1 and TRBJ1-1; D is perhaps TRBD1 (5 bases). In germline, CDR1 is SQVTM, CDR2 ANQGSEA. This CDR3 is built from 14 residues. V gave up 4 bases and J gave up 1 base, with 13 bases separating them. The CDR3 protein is CSVVKEGTNTEAFF. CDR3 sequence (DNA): TGCAGCGTTGTGAAGGAGGGGACGAACACTGAAGCTTTCTTT.

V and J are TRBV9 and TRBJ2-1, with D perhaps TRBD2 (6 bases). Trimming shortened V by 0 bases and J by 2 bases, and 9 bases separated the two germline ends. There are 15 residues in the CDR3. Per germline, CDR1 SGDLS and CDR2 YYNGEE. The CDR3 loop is CASSVEGGAYNEQFF. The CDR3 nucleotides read TGTGCCAGCAGCGTAGAAGGCGGGGCCTACAATGAGCAGTTCTTC.

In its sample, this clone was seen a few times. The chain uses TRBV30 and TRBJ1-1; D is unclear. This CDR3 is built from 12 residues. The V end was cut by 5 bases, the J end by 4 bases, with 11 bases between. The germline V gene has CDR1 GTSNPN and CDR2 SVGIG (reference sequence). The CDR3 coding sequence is TGTGCCTGGGGCAGTACGGGCACTGAAGCTTTCTTT. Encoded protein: CAWGSTGTEAFF.

The CDR3 loop reads CASSLGARSTDTEAFF. CDR3 nucleotides: TGCGCCAGCAGCTTGGGGGCCCGGTCCACAGACACTGAAGCTTTCTTT. The genes are TRBV5-1 and TRBJ1-1; D is unclear. Trimming took off 0 bases at V and 3 bases at J, with 15 bases between the two ends. Germline V lookup: CDR1 SGHRS, CDR2 YFSETQ. The CDR3 sequence is 16 residues long.

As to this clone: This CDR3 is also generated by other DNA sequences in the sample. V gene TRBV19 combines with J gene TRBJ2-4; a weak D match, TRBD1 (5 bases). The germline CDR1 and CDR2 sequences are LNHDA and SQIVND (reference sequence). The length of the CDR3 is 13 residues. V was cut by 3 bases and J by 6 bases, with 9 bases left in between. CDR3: CASSIGRGNIQYF. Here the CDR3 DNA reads TGTGCCAGTAGTATTGGTAGGGGAAACATTCAGTACTTC.

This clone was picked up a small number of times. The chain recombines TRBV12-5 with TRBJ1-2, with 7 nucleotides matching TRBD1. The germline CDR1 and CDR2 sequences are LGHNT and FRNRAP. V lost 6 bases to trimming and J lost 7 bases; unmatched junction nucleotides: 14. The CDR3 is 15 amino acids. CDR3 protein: CASGLIPDRVRGYTF. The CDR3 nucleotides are TGTGCTAGTGGCCTTATACCTGACAGGGTGCGTGGCTACACCTTC.

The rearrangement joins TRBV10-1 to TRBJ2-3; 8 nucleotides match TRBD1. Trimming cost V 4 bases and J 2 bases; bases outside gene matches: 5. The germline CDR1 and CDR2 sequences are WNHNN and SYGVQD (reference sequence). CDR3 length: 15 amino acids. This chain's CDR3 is CASSGTGGSTDTQYF. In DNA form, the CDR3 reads TGCGCCAGCAGTGGAACAGGGGGTTCCACAGATACGCAGTATTTT.

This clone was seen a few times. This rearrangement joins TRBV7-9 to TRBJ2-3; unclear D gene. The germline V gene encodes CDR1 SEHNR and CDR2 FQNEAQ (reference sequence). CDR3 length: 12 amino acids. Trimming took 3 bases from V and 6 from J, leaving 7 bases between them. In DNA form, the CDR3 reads TGTGCCAGCAGCTTCGAATTTGATACGCAGTATTTT. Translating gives CASSFEFDTQYF.

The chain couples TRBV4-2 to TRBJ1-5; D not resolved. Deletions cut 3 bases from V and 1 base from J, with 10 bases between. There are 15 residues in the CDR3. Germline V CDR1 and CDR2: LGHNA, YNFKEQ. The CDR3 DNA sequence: TGTGCCAGCAGCCAGACGGACGGCAGCAATCAGCCCCAGCATTTT. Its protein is CASSQTDGSNQPQHF.

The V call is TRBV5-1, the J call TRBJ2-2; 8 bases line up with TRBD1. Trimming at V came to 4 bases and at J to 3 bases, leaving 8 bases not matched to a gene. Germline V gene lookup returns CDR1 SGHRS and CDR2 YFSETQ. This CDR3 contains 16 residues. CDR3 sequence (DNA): TGCGCCAGCAGCCCACGACAGGGGACGGACACCGGGGAGCTGTTTTTT. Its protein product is CASSPRQGTDTGELFF.

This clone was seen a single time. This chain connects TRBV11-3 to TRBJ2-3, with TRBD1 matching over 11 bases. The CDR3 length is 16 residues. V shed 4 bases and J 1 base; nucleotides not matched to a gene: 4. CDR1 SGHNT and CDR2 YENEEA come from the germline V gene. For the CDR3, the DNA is TGTGCCAGCAGCTCCGGACAGGGGGCAGGCACAGATACGCAGTATTTT. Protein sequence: CASSSGQGAGTDTQYF. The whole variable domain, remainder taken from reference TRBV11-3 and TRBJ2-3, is EAGVVQSPRYKIIEKKQPVAFWCNPISGHNTLYWYLQNLGQGPELLIRYENEEAVDDSQLPKDRFSAERLKGVDSTLKIQPAELGDSAVYLCASSSGQGAGTDTQYFGPGTRLTVL.

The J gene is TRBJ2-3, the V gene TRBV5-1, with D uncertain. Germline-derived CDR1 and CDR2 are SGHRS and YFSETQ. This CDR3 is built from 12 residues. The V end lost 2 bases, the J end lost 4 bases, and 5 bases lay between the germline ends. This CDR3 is CASSFLADTQYF. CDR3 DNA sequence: TGCGCCAGCAGCTTTTTGGCAGATACGCAGTATTTT. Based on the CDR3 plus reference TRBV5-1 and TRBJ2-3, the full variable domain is KAGVTQTPRYLIKTRGQQVTLSCSPISGHRSVSWYQQTPGQGLQFLFEYFSETQRNKGNFPGRFSGRQFSNSRSEMNVSTLELGDSALYLCASSFLADTQYFGPGTRLTVL.

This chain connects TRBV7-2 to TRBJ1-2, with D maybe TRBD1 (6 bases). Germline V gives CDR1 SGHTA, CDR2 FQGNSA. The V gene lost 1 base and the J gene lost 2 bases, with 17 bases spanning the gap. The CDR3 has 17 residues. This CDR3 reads CASSLDSPAGENYGYTF. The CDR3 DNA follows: TGTGCCAGCAGCTTAGACTCCCCGGCAGGGGAGAACTATGGCTACACCTTC.

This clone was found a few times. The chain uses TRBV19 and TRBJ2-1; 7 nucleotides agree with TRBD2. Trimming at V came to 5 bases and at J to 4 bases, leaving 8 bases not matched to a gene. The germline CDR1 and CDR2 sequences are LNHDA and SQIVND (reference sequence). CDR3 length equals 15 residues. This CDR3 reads CASSGSSGVYNEQFF. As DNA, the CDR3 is TGTGCCAGTAGTGGTTCAAGCGGGGTTTACAATGAGCAGTTCTTC.

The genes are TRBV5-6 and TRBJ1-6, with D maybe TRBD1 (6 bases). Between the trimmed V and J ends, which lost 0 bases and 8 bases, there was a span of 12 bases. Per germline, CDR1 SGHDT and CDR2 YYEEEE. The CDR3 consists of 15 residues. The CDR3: CASSLAAGVDSPLHF. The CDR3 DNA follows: TGTGCCAGCAGCTTGGCCGCAGGGGTGGATTCACCCCTCCACTTT.

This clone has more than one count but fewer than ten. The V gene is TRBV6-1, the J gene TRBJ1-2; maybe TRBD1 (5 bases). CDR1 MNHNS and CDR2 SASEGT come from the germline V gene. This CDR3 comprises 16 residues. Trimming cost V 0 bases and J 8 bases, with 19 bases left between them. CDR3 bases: TGTGCCAGCAGTGAAGCGCTTCGGGAGGGGCGCAAGGGCTACACCTTC. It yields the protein CASSEALREGRKGYTF.

This CDR3 is CASMEEEGETEAFF. DNA for the CDR3: TGTGCCAGCATGGAGGAGGAGGGGGAAACTGAAGCTTTCTTT. The V call is TRBV6-1, the J call TRBJ1-1; maybe TRBD1 (6 bases). Trimming cost V 7 bases and J 5 bases, with 17 bases left between them. CDR1 and CDR2 (germline): MNHNS, SASEGT. The CDR3 has 14 residues.

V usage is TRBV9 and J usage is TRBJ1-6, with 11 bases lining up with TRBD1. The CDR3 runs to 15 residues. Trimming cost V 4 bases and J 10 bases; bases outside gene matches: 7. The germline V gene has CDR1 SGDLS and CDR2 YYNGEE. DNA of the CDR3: TGTGCCAGCAGCCTGATGGGACAGGGGGAATCACCCCTCCACTTT. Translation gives CASSLMGQGESPLHF. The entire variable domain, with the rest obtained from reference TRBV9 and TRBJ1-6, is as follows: DSGVTQTPKHLITATGQRVTLRCSPRSGDLSVYWYQQSLDQGLQFLIQYYNGEERAKGNILERFSAQQFPDLHSELNLSSLELGDSALYFCASSLMGQGESPLHFGNGTRLTVT.

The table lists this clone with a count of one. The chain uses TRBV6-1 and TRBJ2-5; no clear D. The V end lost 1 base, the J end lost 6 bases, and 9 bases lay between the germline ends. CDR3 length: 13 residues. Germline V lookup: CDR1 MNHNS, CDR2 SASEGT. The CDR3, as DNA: TGTGCCAGCAGTGAAGGGCCCCTGCAGACCCAGTACTTC. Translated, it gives CASSEGPLQTQYF.

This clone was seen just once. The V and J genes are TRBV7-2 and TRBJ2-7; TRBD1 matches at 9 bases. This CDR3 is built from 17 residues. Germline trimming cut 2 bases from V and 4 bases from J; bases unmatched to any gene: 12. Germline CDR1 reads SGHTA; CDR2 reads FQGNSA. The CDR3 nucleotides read TGTGCCAGCAGCTTATCATCTCGGGGACAGGGTAGATACGAGCAGTACTTC. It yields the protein CASSLSSRGQGRYEQYF.

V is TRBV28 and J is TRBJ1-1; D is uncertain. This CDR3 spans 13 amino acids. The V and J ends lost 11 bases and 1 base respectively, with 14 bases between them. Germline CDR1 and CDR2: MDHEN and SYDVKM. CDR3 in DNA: TGTGCCGCACGCCCCCGGGAGAACACTGAAGCTTTCTTT. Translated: CAARPRENTEAFF.

Written as DNA, the CDR3 is TGCGCCAGCAGTCAATCGCCCCCGGGATCGGGTAATCAGCCCCAGCATTTT. Its protein is CASSQSPPGSGNQPQHF. This chain joins TRBV23-1 and TRBJ1-5; D is ambiguous. Being an ORF, TRBV23-1 has a function that is uncertain. V lost 0 bases, J lost 4 bases, and 16 bases lay in between. The CDR3 sequence is 17 residues long.

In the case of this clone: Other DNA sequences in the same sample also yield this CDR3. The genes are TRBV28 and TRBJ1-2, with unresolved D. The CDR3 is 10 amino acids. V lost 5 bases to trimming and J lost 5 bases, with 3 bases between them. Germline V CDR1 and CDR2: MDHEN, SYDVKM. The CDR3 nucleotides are TGTGCCAGCAGTCGTTATGGCTACACCTTC. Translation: CASSRYGYTF.

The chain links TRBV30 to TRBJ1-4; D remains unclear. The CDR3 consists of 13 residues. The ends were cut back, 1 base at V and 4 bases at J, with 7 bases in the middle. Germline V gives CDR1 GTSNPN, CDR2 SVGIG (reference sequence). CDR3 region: CAWSAQSNEKLFF. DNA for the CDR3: TGTGCCTGGAGTGCCCAGAGTAATGAAAAACTGTTTTTT.

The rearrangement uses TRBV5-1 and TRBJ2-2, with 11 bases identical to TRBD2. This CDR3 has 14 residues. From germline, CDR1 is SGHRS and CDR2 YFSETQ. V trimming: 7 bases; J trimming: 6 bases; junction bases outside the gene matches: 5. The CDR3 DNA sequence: TGCGCCAGCGATCCGGGACTAGCGGCCGGGGAGCTGTTTTTT. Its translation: CASDPGLAAGELFF.

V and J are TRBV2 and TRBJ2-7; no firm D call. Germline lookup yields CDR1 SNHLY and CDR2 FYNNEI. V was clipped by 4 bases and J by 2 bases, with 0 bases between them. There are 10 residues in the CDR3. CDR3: CASSAYEQYF. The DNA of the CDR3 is TGTGCCAGCAGTGCCTACGAGCAGTACTTC.